These T cell receptor beta chains were read from a single sample in a study of identifying expanded T cells in peripheral blood. The table came from immunoSEQ multiplex PCR; TCRdb's copy has only in-frame clones and leaves some out. Of some 93,000 clones listed, about 88% are singletons. Material for sequencing was blood. These receptors were taken from a person aged 18 to 70 in good health. CDR3s include the opening cysteine and the closing phenylalanine or tryptophan. The D gene is left open where the match is weak. Rows may omit the clone size; those that give it use once, few, many or a size class.

TRBJ2-1,TRBV6-1,.,.,TGTGCCAGCAGTGAAGCGACCACGGGGACTCCCAATTTACGCAATGAGCAGTTCTTC,CASSEATTGTPNLRNEQFF
TRBJ1-6,TRBV11-2,once,.,TGTGCCAGCAGCTTACTACGGAATTCACCCCTCCACTTT,CASSLLRNSPLHF
TRBJ1-4,TRBV5-6,.,.,TGTGCCAGCAGCGGCAGGGGACGGAATGAAAAACTGTTTTTT,CASSGRGRNEKLFF
TRBJ1-1,TRBV2,.,TRBD1,TGTGCCAGCAAGAGACAGGGGCCAGAAGCTTTCTTT,CASKRQGPEAFF
TRBJ2-2,TRBV14,.,.,TGTGCCAGCAGCCAAGATCTCCCAGTCCCCGGGGAGCTGTTTTTT,CASSQDLPVPGELFF
TRBJ2-7,TRBV2,.,TRBD1,TGTGCCAGCAGTTCGGACAGGGGGAGCCACTACGAGCAGTACTTC,CASSSDRGSHYEQYF
TRBJ1-4,TRBV6-5,.,.,TGTGCCAGCAGTTACCCAGCGTCCCGAGGGGATGAAAAACTGTTTTTT,CASSYPASRGDEKLFF
TRBJ2-7,TRBV4-2,.,TRBD2,TGTGCCAGCAGCCAAGATGGGACTAGCGGCTCCTACGAGCAGTACTTC,CASSQDGTSGSYEQYF
TRBJ1-5,TRBV2,few,.,TGTGCCAGCCGGGGTGAACAGACAAATAGCAATCAGCCCCAGCATTTT,CASRGEQTNSNQPQHF
TRBJ1-4,TRBV15,.,.,TGTGCCACCAGCAGAGGTGGAGGTATATTCGAGGAAAAACTGTTTTTT,CATSRGGGIFEEKLFF
TRBJ2-7,TRBV7-2,once,TRBD1,TGTGCCAGCAGCTCCCGGGACAGGGGGGCATTCTCCTACGAGCAGTACTTC,CASSSRDRGAFSYEQYF
TRBJ2-7,TRBV6-4,few,TRBD2,TGTGCCAGCAGTGACGGGACTAGCGGGGGCGAGCAGTACTTC,CASSDGTSGGEQYF
TRBJ1-5,TRBV28,once,TRBD1,TGTGCCAGCAGTTTTTTTCAGGGGGACCTGGCGCCCCAGCATTTT,CASSFFQGDLAPQHF
TRBJ1-1,TRBV4-1,.,.,TGCGCCAGCAGCCCAATGGGGGGGGGCGCGAGGACTGAAGCTTTCTTT,CASSPMGGGARTEAFF
TRBJ2-5,TRBV10-2,once,.,TGCGCCAGCAGGCCCGTAGCGGAGACCCAGTACTTC,CASRPVAETQYF
TRBJ1-1,TRBV27,.,TRBD1,TGTGCCAGCAGTATTGGGACAGGGGGCACTGAAGCTTTCTTT,CASSIGTGGTEAFF
TRBJ1-4,TRBV5-1,once,.,TGCGCCAGCAGCCCGACTACAACTAATGAAAAACTGTTTTTT,CASSPTTTNEKLFF
TRBJ2-2,TRBV2,.,.,TGTGCCAGCAGTCAACAGGGTTTGGAGAACACCGGGGAGCTGTTTTTT,CASSQQGLENTGELFF
TRBJ2-5,TRBV10-2,.,.,TGCGCCAGCAGTGCTCCTCAAAAGACCCAGTACTTC,CASSAPQKTQYF
TRBJ2-5,TRBV19,.,TRBD2,TGTGCCACATCGAGGGCGGGGGGGCAAATAAGGCAAGAGACCCAGTACTTC,CATSRAGGQIRQETQYF
TRBJ2-5,TRBV27,.,TRBD1,TGTGCCAGCAGTTTAAGTCGGACAGGGCAAGAGACCCAGTACTTC,CASSLSRTGQETQYF
TRBJ1-4,TRBV6-5,.,TRBD1,TGTGCCAGCAGTCTCGGACAGGGGGCAGGGGAAAAACTGTTTTTT,CASSLGQGAGEKLFF
TRBJ2-7,TRBV6-1,.,TRBD2,TGTGCCAGCAGATCCAGCGGGGATTCCTACGAGCAGTACTTC,CASRSSGDSYEQYF
TRBJ1-1,TRBV29-1,few,TRBD1,TGCAGCGTTGGAGGGGGCATGAACACTGAAGCTTTCTTT,CSVGGGMNTEAFF
TRBJ1-3,TRBV5-1,.,.,TGCGCCAGCAGCCCGCGATCTTCTGGAAACACCATATATTTT,CASSPRSSGNTIYF
TRBJ1-5,TRBV19,.,TRBD1,TGTGCCAGTAGTGACCGCCAGGGGGCCGGCAATCAGCCCCAGCATTTT,CASSDRQGAGNQPQHF
TRBJ1-2,TRBV18,.,.,TGTGCCAGCTCACCTAGCGATGGCTACACCTTC,CASSPSDGYTF
TRBJ1-3,TRBV5-1,.,.,TGCGCCAGCAGGGGCGAGGGAAACACCATATATTTT,CASRGEGNTIYF
TRBJ2-5,TRBV10-1,.,.,TGCGCCAGCAGTGGGGTACTCCAAGAGACCCAGTACTTC,CASSGVLQETQYF
TRBJ1-2,TRBV28,.,.,TGTGCCAGCACCCTCCCGGGGGGTGGTAACTATGGCTACACCTTC,CASTLPGGGNYGYTF
TRBJ2-7,TRBV9,.,TRBD2,TGTGCCAGCAGCGTAGAGAGCGGGGGCTCCTACGAGCAGTACTTC,CASSVESGGSYEQYF
TRBJ2-5,TRBV5-5,once,.,TGTGCCAGCAGCTCCGTCGGGATGGCGGAGACCCAGTACTTC,CASSSVGMAETQYF
TRBJ2-3,TRBV6-5,.,.,TGTGCCAGCAGTCCTTTTACAGATACGCAGTATTTT,CASSPFTDTQYF
TRBJ1-5,TRBV7-9,.,TRBD1,TGTGCCAGCAGCCGGACAGGGGGTCGCGGTCCCCAGCATTTT,CASSRTGGRGPQHF
TRBJ2-3,TRBV28,.,TRBD2,TGTGCCAGCAGTGGTCTAGCGGGAGCGTCTAACACAGATACGCAGTATTTT,CASSGLAGASNTDTQYF
TRBJ2-1,TRBV27,.,TRBD2,TGTGCCAGCAGTCTGCGACTAGCGGCGCCCTACAATGAGCAGTTCTTC,CASSLRLAAPYNEQFF